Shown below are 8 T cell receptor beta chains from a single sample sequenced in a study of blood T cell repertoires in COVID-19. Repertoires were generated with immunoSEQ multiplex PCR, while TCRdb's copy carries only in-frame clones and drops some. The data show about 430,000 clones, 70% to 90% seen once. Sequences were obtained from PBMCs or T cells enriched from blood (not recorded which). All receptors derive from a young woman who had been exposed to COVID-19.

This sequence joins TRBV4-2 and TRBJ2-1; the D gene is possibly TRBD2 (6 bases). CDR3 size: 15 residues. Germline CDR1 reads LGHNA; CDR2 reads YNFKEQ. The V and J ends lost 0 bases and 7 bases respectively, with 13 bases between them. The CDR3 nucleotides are TGTGCCAGCAGCCAAGAGACGGGAGCCAAGAATGAGCAGTTCTTC. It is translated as CASSQETGAKNEQFF.

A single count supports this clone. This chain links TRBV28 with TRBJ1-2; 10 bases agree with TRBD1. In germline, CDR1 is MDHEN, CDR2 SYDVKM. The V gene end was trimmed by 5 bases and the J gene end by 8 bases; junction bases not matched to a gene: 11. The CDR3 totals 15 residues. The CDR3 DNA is TGTGCCAGCAGTGTAACCGGGACAGGGGATTGGGGCTACACCTTC. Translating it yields CASSVTGTGDWGYTF.

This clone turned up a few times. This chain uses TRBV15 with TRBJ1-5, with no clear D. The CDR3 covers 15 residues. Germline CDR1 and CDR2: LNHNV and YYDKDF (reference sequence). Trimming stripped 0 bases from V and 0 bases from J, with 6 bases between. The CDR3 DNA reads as TGTGCCACCAGCAGAGATCGAGGTAGCAATCAGCCCCAGCATTTT. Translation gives CATSRDRGSNQPQHF.

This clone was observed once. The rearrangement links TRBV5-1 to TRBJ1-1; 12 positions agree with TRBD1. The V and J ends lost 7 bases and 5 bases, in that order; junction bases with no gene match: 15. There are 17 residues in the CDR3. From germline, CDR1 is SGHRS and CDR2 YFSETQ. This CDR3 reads CASWDPGQGADGTEAFF. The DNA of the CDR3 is TGCGCCAGCTGGGACCCGGGACAGGGGGCGGATGGGACTGAAGCTTTCTTT.

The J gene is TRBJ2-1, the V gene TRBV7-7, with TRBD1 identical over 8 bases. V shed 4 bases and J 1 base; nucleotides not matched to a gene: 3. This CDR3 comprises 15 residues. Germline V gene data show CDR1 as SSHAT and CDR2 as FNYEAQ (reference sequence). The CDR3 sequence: CASSSQGASYNEQFF. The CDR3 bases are TGTGCCAGCAGCTCGCAGGGGGCGTCCTACAATGAGCAGTTCTTC.

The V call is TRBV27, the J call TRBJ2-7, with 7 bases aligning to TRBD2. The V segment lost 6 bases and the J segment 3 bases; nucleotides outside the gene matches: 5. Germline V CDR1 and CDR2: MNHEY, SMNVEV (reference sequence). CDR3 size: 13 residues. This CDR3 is CASRRSGNYEQYF. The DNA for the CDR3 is TGTGCCAGCAGGAGAAGCGGGAACTACGAGCAGTACTTC.

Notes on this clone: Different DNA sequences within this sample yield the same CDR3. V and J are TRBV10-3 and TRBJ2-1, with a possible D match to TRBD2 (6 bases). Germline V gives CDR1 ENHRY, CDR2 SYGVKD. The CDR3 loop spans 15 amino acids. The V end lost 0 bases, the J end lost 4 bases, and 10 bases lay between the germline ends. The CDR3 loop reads CAISESAGLYNEQFF. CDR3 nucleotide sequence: TGTGCCATCAGTGAGTCCGCGGGACTGTACAATGAGCAGTTCTTC.

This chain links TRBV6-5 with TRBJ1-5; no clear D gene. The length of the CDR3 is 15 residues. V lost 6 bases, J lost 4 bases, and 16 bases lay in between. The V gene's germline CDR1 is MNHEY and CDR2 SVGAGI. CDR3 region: CASSPRVVVNQPQHF. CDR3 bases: TGTGCCAGCAGCCCGAGGGTGGTAGTAAATCAGCCCCAGCATTTT.